This T cell receptor (beta chain) is drawn from a study of T cell responses to AZD1222 COVID-19 vaccine. The ends were cut back, 4 bases at V and 2 bases at J, with 12 bases in the middle. CDR1 is SGDLS, CDR2 YYNGEE, per germline. The CDR3 length is 14 residues. Measured with immunoSEQ multiplex PCR; TCRdb has only the in-frame clones, and not every one. There are some 150,000 clones in the sample; under 95% occur only once, and about 9.1% lies in the top ten. This clonotype originated in an adult in good health. The chain employs TRBV9 and TRBJ1-2; tentative D call: TRBD1 (5 bases). This specimen consisted of peripheral blood, obtained on day 0 of AZD1222 vaccination. CDR3: CASSHQGTNYGYTF. The CDR3 nucleotides are TGTGCCAGCAGCCACCAGGGAACCAACTATGGCTACACCTTC.